This T cell receptor (beta chain) was recorded in a study of T cell responses to AZD1222 COVID-19 vaccine. Study-wide background: The study pooled second doses at about 4 or about 12 weeks. Study-wide findings and caveats: White British donors predominated, females outnumbered males, and clonal diversity was possibly underestimated. With two AZD1222 doses given, Spike-specific TCR breadth and depth both rose. Baseline serology detected seropositivity in only 5 to 7 AZD1222 recipients.

The CDR3 runs 18 residues. The V gene end was trimmed by 3 bases and the J gene end by 0 bases; junction bases not matched to a gene: 12. Measured with immunoSEQ multiplex PCR; TCRdb has only the in-frame clones, and not every one. The sample includes around 140,000 clones, approximately 90% seen only once; the top ten take less than 4.5%. Remarks on this clone: The antigen is not known.

The clonotype originates from an adult in good health. This chain connects TRBV23-1 to TRBJ2-3, with 7 bases matching TRBD1. TRBV23-1 counts as an open reading frame of uncertain function. The sequenced sample was peripheral blood, obtained on day 0 of AZD1222 vaccination. The chain's CDR3 is CASSQKTGTNASTDTQYF. The CDR3 coding sequence is TGCGCCAGCAGTCAGAAGACAGGGACGAATGCTAGCACAGATACGCAGTATTTT.